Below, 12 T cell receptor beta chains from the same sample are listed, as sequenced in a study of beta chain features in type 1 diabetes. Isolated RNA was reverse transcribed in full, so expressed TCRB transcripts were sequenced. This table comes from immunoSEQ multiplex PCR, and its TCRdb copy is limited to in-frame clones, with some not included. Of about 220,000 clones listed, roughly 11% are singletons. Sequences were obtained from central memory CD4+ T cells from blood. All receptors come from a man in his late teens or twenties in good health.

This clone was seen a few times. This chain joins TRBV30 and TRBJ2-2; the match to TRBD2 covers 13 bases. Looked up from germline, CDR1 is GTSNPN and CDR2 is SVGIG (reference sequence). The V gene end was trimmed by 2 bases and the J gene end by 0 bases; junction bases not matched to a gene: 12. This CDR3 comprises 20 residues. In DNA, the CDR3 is TGTGCCTGGAGTTCGTGGACTAGCGGGAGTTGGACGTCGAACACCGGGGAGCTGTTTTTT. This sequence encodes CAWSSWTSGSWTSNTGELFF.

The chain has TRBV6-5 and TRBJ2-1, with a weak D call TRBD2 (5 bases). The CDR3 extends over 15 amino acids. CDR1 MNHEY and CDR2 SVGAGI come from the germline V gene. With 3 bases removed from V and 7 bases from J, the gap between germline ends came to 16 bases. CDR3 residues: CASSYSLPGENEQFF. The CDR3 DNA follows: TGTGCCAGCAGTTATTCCCTGCCCGGGGAAAATGAGCAGTTCTTC.

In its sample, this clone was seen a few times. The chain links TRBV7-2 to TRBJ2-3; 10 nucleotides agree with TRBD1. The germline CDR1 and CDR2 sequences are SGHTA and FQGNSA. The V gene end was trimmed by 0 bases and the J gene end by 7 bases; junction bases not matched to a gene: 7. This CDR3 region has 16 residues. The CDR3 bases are TGTGCCAGCAGCTTAGCCGGGACAGGGGTCACGAATACGCAGTATTTT. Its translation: CASSLAGTGVTNTQYF.

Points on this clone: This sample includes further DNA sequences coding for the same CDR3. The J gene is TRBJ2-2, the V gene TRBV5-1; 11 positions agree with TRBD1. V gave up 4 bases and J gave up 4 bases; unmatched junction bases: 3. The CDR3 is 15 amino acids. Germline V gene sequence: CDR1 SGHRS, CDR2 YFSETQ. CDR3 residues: CASSPGTGGTGELFF. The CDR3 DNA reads TGCGCCAGCAGCCCAGGGACAGGGGGCACCGGGGAGCTGTTTTTT. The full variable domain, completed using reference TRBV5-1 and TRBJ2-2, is KAGVTQTPRYLIKTRGQQVTLSCSPISGHRSVSWYQQTPGQGLQFLFEYFSETQRNKGNFPGRFSGRQFSNSRSEMNVSTLELGDSALYLCASSPGTGGTGELFFGEGSRLTVL.

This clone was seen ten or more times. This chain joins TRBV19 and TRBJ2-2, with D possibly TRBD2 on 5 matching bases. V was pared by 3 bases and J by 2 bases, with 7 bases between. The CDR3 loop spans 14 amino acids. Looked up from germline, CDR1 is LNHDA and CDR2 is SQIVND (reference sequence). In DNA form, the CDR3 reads TGTGCCAGTAGTATGTCTAGCAACACCGGGGAGCTGTTTTTT. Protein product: CASSMSSNTGELFF.

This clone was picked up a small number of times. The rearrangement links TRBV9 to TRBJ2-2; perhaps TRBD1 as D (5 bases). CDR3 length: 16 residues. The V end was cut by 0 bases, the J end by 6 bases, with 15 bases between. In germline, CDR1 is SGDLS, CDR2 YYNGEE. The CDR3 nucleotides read TGTGCCAGCAGCGTAGGGTGGGGCAAGTCCCCCGGGGAGCTGTTTTTT. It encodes CASSVGWGKSPGELFF. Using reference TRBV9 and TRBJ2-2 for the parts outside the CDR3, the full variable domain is DSGVTQTPKHLITATGQRVTLRCSPRSGDLSVYWYQQSLDQGLQFLIQYYNGEERAKGNILERFSAQQFPDLHSELNLSSLELGDSALYFCASSVGWGKSPGELFFGEGSRLTVL.

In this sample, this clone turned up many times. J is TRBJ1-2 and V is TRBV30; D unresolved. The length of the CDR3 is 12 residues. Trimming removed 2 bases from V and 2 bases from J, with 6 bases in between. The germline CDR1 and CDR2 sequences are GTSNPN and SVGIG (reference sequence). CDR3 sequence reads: CAWSPGNYGYTF. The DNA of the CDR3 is TGTGCCTGGAGTCCGGGAAACTATGGCTACACCTTC.

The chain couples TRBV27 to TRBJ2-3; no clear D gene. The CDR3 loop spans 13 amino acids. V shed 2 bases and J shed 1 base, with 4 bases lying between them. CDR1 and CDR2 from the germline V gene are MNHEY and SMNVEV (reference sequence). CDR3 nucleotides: TGTGCCAGCAGTTTAGAGGGCACAGATACGCAGTATTTT. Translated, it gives CASSLEGTDTQYF.

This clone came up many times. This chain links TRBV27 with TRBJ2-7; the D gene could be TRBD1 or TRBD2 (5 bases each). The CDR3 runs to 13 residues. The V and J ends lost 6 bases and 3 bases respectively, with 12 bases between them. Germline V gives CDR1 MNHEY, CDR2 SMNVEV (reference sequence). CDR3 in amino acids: CASRPGTHYEQYF. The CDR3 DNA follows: TGTGCCAGCAGACCCGGGACCCACTACGAGCAGTACTTC.

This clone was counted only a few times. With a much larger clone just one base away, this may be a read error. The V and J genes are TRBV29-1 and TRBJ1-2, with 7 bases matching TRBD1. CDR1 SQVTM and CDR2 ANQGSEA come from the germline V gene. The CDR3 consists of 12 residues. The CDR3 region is CCVEEGAYGYTF. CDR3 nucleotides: TGCTGCGTTGAGGAGGGGGCCTATGGCTACACCTTC. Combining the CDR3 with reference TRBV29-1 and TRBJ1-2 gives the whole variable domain SAVISQKPSRDICQRGTSLTIQCQVDSQVTMMFWYRQQPGQSLTLIATANQGSEATYESGFVIDKFPISRPNLTFSTLTVSNMSPEDSSIYLCCVEEGAYGYTFGSGTRLTVV.

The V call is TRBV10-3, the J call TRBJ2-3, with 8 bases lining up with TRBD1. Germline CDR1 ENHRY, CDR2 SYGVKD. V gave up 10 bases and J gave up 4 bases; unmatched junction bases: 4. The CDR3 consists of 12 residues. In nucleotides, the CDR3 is TGTGCCAGCGGACAGGGTCCAGATACGCAGTATTTT. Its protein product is CASGQGPDTQYF.

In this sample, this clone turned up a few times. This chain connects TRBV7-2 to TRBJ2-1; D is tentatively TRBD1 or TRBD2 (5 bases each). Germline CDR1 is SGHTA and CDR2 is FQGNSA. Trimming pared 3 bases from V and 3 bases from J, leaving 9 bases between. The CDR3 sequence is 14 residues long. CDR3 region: CASSLRDLYNEQFF. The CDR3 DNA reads TGTGCCAGCAGCTTGAGGGACCTCTACAATGAGCAGTTCTTC.